The sequence of this TCR beta chain was determined in a study of blood T cell repertoires in COVID-19. At the level of the study: Whether acute or convalescent, the COVID-19 samples came from the United States, Italy and Spain.

The study recruited people aged about 18 to 95 years across around 23 US areas. Clinical history reported by participants formed the basis on which cohorts were assigned. Cohort 3 donors counted as recovered after two negative PCRs, clearance, or resolved symptoms. Assay used: immunoSEQ multiplex PCR; TCRdb lists only in-frame clones, some missing. Found here are around 150,000 clones, about 88% of them singletons; the top ten hold about 7.3%. Deletions cut 3 bases from V and 5 bases from J, with 19 bases between. The germline gives CDR1 LNHDA, CDR2 SQIVND (reference sequence). This CDR3 contains 16 residues.

The receptor's source is a man aged 45 to 65 who had recovered from COVID-19. The chain has TRBV19 and TRBJ1-1; no clear D. Sequencing used PBMCs or T cells enriched from blood (not recorded which). This CDR3 is CASSMVGMGRETEAFF. The CDR3, as DNA: TGTGCCAGTAGTATGGTGGGAATGGGCCGGGAGACTGAAGCTTTCTTT. Combining the CDR3 with reference TRBV19 and TRBJ1-1 gives the whole variable domain DGGITQSPKYLFRKEGQNVTLSCEQNLNHDAMYWYRQDPGQGLRLIYYSQIVNDFQKGDIAEGYSVSREKKESFPLTVTSAQKNPTAFYLCASSMVGMGRETEAFFGQGTRLTVV.